The 30 T cell receptor beta chains below all came from one sample that was sequenced in a study of T-cell reconstitution after alpha-beta-depleted transplantation in children. Preparation of the TCRbeta library was carried out with unique molecular identifiers. A single record per CDR3 protein comes from TCRdb applying MiXCR to the PCR reads. The repertoire has some 280,000 distinct CDR3 sequences, around 9.6% of them found once; the top ten carry over 9%. Source: PBMCs from the stem cell graft donor, taken from the stem cell graft. These receptors all stem from a human donor who donated a stem cell graft to a child with SCID.

This clonotype was recorded many times. The rearrangement joins TRBV20-1 to TRBJ2-7; D gene uncertain. Germline V lookup: CDR1 DFQATT, CDR2 SNEGSKA (reference sequence). The CDR3 totals 13 residues. V lost 0 bases and J lost 5, with 11 bases in between. The CDR3 nucleotides read TGCAGTGCTAGAGATATGAGGCCTCACGAGCAGTACTTC. It encodes CSARDMRPHEQYF.

This chain joins TRBV9 and TRBJ2-3, with D unresolved. CDR1 is SGDLS and CDR2 is YYNGEE in the germline V gene. This CDR3 contains 14 residues. V lost 0 bases and J 4 bases, leaving 9 bases between the germline ends. CDR3 residues: CASSVAPVPDTQYF. The DNA of the CDR3 is TGTGCCAGCAGCGTAGCCCCCGTGCCAGATACGCAGTATTTT.

The J gene is TRBJ2-3, the V gene TRBV5-1; 7 nucleotides match TRBD2. V was clipped by 2 bases and J by 8 bases; unmatched bases: 8. The CDR3 is 14 amino acids. Germline values: CDR1 SGHRS, CDR2 YFSETQ. CDR3 residues: CASSFESGGGTQYF. In nucleotides, the CDR3 is TGCGCCAGCAGCTTCGAGTCGGGGGGTGGTACGCAGTATTTT.

This clonotype was seen many times. This chain uses TRBV5-1 with TRBJ2-5, with 8 bases identical to TRBD1. This CDR3 has 14 residues. Trimming at V came to 4 bases and at J to 2 bases, leaving 4 bases not matched to a gene. Germline V gene sequence: CDR1 SGHRS, CDR2 YFSETQ. CDR3 DNA sequence: TGCGCCAGCAGCGTCGGGACAGGACAAGAGACCCAGTACTTC. Encoded protein: CASSVGTGQETQYF.

Many counts were recorded for this clonotype. The chain employs TRBV7-8 and TRBJ1-4, with D hard to call. Per germline, CDR1 SGHVS and CDR2 FQNEAQ. The CDR3 consists of 15 residues. V lost 2 bases and J 7 bases, leaving 14 bases between the germline ends. The CDR3 sequence is CASSLIGVYAEKLFF. Here the CDR3 DNA reads TGTGCCAGCAGCTTAATCGGGGTATATGCTGAAAAACTGTTTTTT.

The rearrangement links TRBV19 to TRBJ2-1; a possible D gene is TRBD2 (6 bases). Trimming pared 3 bases from V and 5 bases from J, leaving 11 bases between. The CDR3 contains 14 residues. Germline loops: CDR1 LNHDA, CDR2 SQIVND (reference sequence). CDR3 sequence (DNA): TGTGCCAGTAGTATGTGGGCGGGGAACAATGAGCAGTTCTTC. The encoded protein is CASSMWAGNNEQFF.

This clonotype was seen a few times. The J gene is TRBJ2-1, the V gene TRBV6-5; D remains ambiguous. The germline V gene encodes CDR1 MNHEY and CDR2 SVGAGI. Deletions cut 0 bases from V and 0 bases from J, with 9 bases between. CDR3 length: 16 amino acids. As DNA, the CDR3 is TGTGCCAGCAGTTACTCACCTGGCAGCTCCTACAATGAGCAGTTCTTC. Protein: CASSYSPGSSYNEQFF.

The rearrangement uses TRBV5-6 and TRBJ2-2; D is uncertain. CDR1 is SGHDT and CDR2 is YYEEEE in the germline V gene. V shed 5 bases and J shed 0 bases, with 14 bases lying between them. The CDR3 contains 16 residues. This CDR3 reads CASRRGWLSNTGELFF. The DNA for the CDR3 is TGTGCCAGCAGGCGCGGTTGGCTTTCGAACACCGGGGAGCTGTTTTTT.

The chain combines TRBV5-1 with TRBJ2-7; tentatively, D is TRBD1 (6 bases). V was clipped by 7 bases and J by 2 bases, with 19 bases between them. The germline CDR1 and CDR2 sequences are SGHRS and YFSETQ. CDR3 size: 15 residues. Written as DNA, the CDR3 is TGCGCCAGCGGCCAAACCGGGACAAGCCCCTACGAGCAGTACTTC. This codes for CASGQTGTSPYEQYF. The whole variable domain, filled in from reference TRBV5-1 and TRBJ2-7, reads KAGVTQTPRYLIKTRGQQVTLSCSPISGHRSVSWYQQTPGQGLQFLFEYFSETQRNKGNFPGRFSGRQFSNSRSEMNVSTLELGDSALYLCASGQTGTSPYEQYFGPGTRLTVT.

In DNA, the CDR3 is TGCAGCATACAGGGCTCCTACGAGCAGTACTTC. Amino acid sequence: CSIQGSYEQYF. V gene TRBV29-1 combines with J gene TRBJ2-7; maybe TRBD1 (6 bases). The germline gives CDR1 SQVTM, CDR2 ANQGSEA. V was pared by 8 bases and J by 0 bases, with 8 bases between. This CDR3 has 11 residues.

The J gene is TRBJ2-1, the V gene TRBV5-1; 7 positions agree with TRBD1. Unmatched junction bases numbered 13, after V lost 4 bases and J lost 0 bases. The CDR3 loop spans 18 amino acids. The germline V gene has CDR1 SGHRS and CDR2 YFSETQ. The CDR3 sequence is CASSLPKTGPSSYNEQFF. The CDR3 bases are TGCGCCAGCAGCCTACCCAAGACAGGGCCGAGCTCCTACAATGAGCAGTTCTTC.

The V call is TRBV5-1, the J call TRBJ2-5, with 9 bases that match TRBD1. J gave up 2 bases and V 4 bases, and 6 bases lay outside the gene matches. The CDR3 totals 15 residues. Per the germline V gene, CDR1 is SGHRS and CDR2 is YFSETQ. The CDR3 DNA reads TGCGCCAGCAGCCCGGAGGACAGGGGTCAAGAGACCCAGTACTTC. This sequence encodes CASSPEDRGQETQYF.

This clonotype was picked up many times. CDR3 in DNA: TGTGCCAGCAGTTACTCTTCTATAACCACAGATACGCAGTATTTT. Protein: CASSYSSITTDTQYF. This rearrangement joins TRBV6-5 to TRBJ2-3, with unresolved D. The CDR3 totals 15 residues. Germline CDR1 and CDR2: MNHEY and SVGAGI. V gave up 0 bases and J gave up 2 bases, with 9 bases separating them.

This clonotype was observed a few times. The chain recombines TRBV29-1 with TRBJ2-2; TRBD1 aligns across 7 bases. Trimming cost V 3 bases and J 3 bases; bases outside gene matches: 4. Germline-derived CDR1 and CDR2 are SQVTM and ANQGSEA. CDR3 size: 14 residues. The CDR3 nucleotides are TGCAGCGTTGAGGGGACAGATCACACCGGGGAGCTGTTTTTT. Translating it yields CSVEGTDHTGELFF.

The rearrangement uses TRBV2 and TRBJ2-1; 12 bases are a match to TRBD2. Germline assignment: CDR1 SNHLY and CDR2 FYNNEI. The CDR3 sequence is 15 residues long. J was trimmed by 9 bases and V by 3 bases; bases with no gene match: 6. CDR3 DNA: TGTGCCAGCAGTGAGCTAGCGGGGGGGCTCGGTGAGCAGTTCTTC. Translating it yields CASSELAGGLGEQFF.

Ten or more counts support this clonotype. The chain employs TRBV12-3 or TRBV12-4 and TRBJ1-5, with 8 bases identical to TRBD1. This CDR3 spans 15 amino acids. With V trimmed by 4 bases and J by 7 bases, 9 bases remained unmatched. This chain's CDR3 is CASSSGQGVEQPQHF. CDR3 nucleotide sequence: TGTGCCAGCAGTTCCGGACAGGGTGTGGAACAGCCCCAGCATTTT.

A remark on this clonotype: Germline and junction disagree at one end, which may indicate a read error. The CDR3 loop reads CSAIWTSGSYERYF. CDR3 nucleotide sequence: TGCAGTGCTATTTGGACTAGCGGGAGCTACGAGCGGTACTTC. This chain uses TRBV20-1 with TRBJ2-7; 13 positions match TRBD2. Germline values: CDR1 DFQATT, CDR2 SNEGSKA (reference sequence). This CDR3 has 14 residues.

This clonotype occurred a few times. The rearrangement uses TRBV5-1 and TRBJ2-7; 8 bases line up with TRBD1. Germline CDR1 SGHRS, CDR2 YFSETQ. Trimming cost V 7 bases and J 4 bases; bases outside gene matches: 10. The CDR3 loop spans 14 amino acids. This CDR3 is CASGFEQGAYEQYF. DNA of the CDR3: TGCGCCAGCGGGTTTGAGCAGGGGGCTTACGAGCAGTACTTC.

This clonotype has just a few counts. The genes are TRBV6-5 and TRBJ2-5; the match to TRBD2 covers 10 bases. Per germline, CDR1 MNHEY and CDR2 SVGAGI. The trim removed 3 bases at V and 5 bases at J, leaving 15 bases unmatched. CDR3 length: 18 residues. CDR3 bases: TGTGCCAGCAGTTATGACTCGTCCAGCGGGGGGGCTCGGGAGACCCAGTACTTC. Translated: CASSYDSSSGGARETQYF.

This clonotype was counted between two and nine times. The gene calls are TRBV12-3 or TRBV12-4 and TRBJ2-5; 9 bases fit TRBD2. CDR3 size: 17 residues. Trimming took 4 bases from V and 2 from J; bases not matched to a gene: 11. DNA for the CDR3: TGTGCCAGCAGTTCTGATCTGGGTAGCGGGAGTCAAGAGACCCAGTACTTC. It yields the protein CASSSDLGSGSQETQYF.

This clonotype was counted ten times or more. This sequence joins TRBV10-3 and TRBJ2-3; weak D call: TRBD2 (6 bases). V was shortened by 5 bases and J by 3 bases, with 15 bases between the two germline ends. This CDR3 is built from 15 residues. Germline V gives CDR1 ENHRY, CDR2 SYGVKD. CDR3 amino acids: CAISRDSRETDTQYF. The CDR3 DNA sequence: TGTGCCATCAGTCGGGACTCGAGGGAGACAGATACGCAGTATTTT.

The rearrangement uses TRBV20-1 and TRBJ1-4; TRBD1 aligns across 10 bases. The CDR3 is made up of 13 amino acids. Germline CDR1 and CDR2: DFQATT and SNEGSKA (reference sequence). Germline trimming cut 4 bases from V and 10 bases from J; bases unmatched to any gene: 6. This CDR3 is CSANPGQGPKLFF. CDR3 coding DNA: TGCAGTGCTAACCCGGGACAGGGGCCAAAACTGTTTTTT.

In nucleotides, the CDR3 is TGCAGCGTTGAAGGACAGGGGGCCGGGGAGCTGTTTTTT. Encoded protein: CSVEGQGAGELFF. This rearrangement joins TRBV29-1 to TRBJ2-2; 9 positions agree with TRBD1. CDR3 size: 13 residues. Germline trimming cut 1 base from V and 6 bases from J; bases unmatched to any gene: 0. Germline CDR1 reads SQVTM; CDR2 reads ANQGSEA.

About this clonotype itself: This is likely a read error, given that the CDR3 carries no conserved phenylalanine or tryptophan at its end. The chain links TRBV6-5 to TRBJ1-5; D gene unclear. CDR3 length equals 14 residues. Trimming cost V 4 bases and J 9 bases, with 16 bases left between them. Germline assignment: CDR1 MNHEY and CDR2 SVGAGI. The CDR3 coding sequence is TGTGCCAGCAGTTTCGAATTTGGAGCGACGCCCCAGCATATT. This gives the protein CASSFEFGATPQHI.

This clonotype has only a few counts. This sequence joins TRBV20-1 and TRBJ2-1; tentative D call: TRBD1 (7 bases). The CDR3 sequence is 16 residues long. V lost 2 bases and J lost 10, with 24 bases in between. Germline V lookup: CDR1 DFQATT, CDR2 SNEGSKA (reference sequence). CDR3 sequence reads: CSARNRGAGGLWEQFF. CDR3 DNA: TGCAGTGCTAGAAACCGGGGCGCAGGGGGGCTCTGGGAGCAGTTCTTC.

This clonotype came up many times. The CDR3 coding sequence is TGCGCCAGCAGTAAGGACAGATATCAGCCCCAGCATTTT. This codes for CASSKDRYQPQHF. The genes are TRBV10-2 and TRBJ1-5; possible D gene TRBD1, 6 bases. CDR3 length: 13 residues. V lost 5 bases and J lost 5, with 10 bases in between. The germline gives CDR1 WSHSY, CDR2 SAAADI.

This clonotype was seen a handful of times. This chain uses TRBV20-1 with TRBJ1-2; D is unresolved. CDR1 is DFQATT and CDR2 is SNEGSKA in the germline V gene (reference sequence). There are 13 residues in the CDR3. V lost 0 bases and J lost 7, with 12 bases in between. CDR3 sequence reads: CSARDQRLRGYTF. DNA of the CDR3: TGCAGTGCTAGAGACCAACGGTTACGTGGCTACACCTTC.

The chain recombines TRBV12-3 or TRBV12-4 with TRBJ2-3; 8 bases fit TRBD2. The CDR3 runs to 16 residues. The ends lost 5 bases at V and 2 bases at J; junction bases unmatched: 9. CDR3 sequence reads: CASSDERGPFTDTQYF. CDR3 DNA: TGTGCCAGCAGTGATGAGCGGGGGCCTTTCACAGATACGCAGTATTTT.

This clonotype was detected a few times. The J gene is TRBJ2-3, the V gene TRBV9; D possibly corresponds to TRBD1 (6 bases). The germline V gene encodes CDR1 SGDLS and CDR2 YYNGEE. V was pared by 4 bases and J by 1 base, with 19 bases between. There are 17 residues in the CDR3. CDR3 residues: CASSPSHRVGGTDTQYF. In DNA form, the CDR3 reads TGTGCCAGCAGCCCCTCGCACAGGGTTGGGGGCACAGATACGCAGTATTTT.

The chain recombines TRBV12-3 or TRBV12-4 with TRBJ1-5, with D unclear. The V and J ends lost 10 bases and 7 bases respectively, with 17 bases between them. CDR3 length: 13 amino acids. CDR3 DNA: TGTGCCAAGAGTATAAATATCAACCAGCCCCAGCATTTT. Encoded protein: CAKSININQPQHF.